This T cell receptor (beta chain) appears in the sequencing data of a study of regulatory T cells in long-lasting Graves disease. Noted time point: persistent/refractory GD, antithyroid drugs over 5 years with positive TRAb. Construction of the TCR library relied on RNA isolated from PBMCs. In Xi'an, China, an endocrinology department was the source of patients. Collection of peripheral blood (around 10 milliliters) was done using EDTA tubes. Germline V gene data show CDR1 as LNHDA and CDR2 as SQIVND (reference sequence). This CDR3 is 12 amino acids long. V lost 3 bases and J lost 4, with 6 bases in between. This clonotype was recorded at least ten times. Its target is unknown. Notes on the study in general: Persistent Graves' patients possessed reduced TCR diversity relative to recently diagnosed ones.

Arm-PCR with iRepertoire HTBI primers amplified the CDR3 regions for these TCR beta libraries. TCRdb analysed the multiplex PCR reads with MiXCR anew, one entry per CDR3 protein. This table holds some 340,000 distinct CDR3 sequences, roughly 24% found once. The clonotype comes from a woman aged 40 to 55 with Graves disease. This material consisted of peripheral blood mononuclear cells (PBMCs), taken when the disease was refractory, from a patient treated with antithyroid drugs. This sequence joins TRBV19 and TRBJ2-5, with D possibly being TRBD2 (6 bases). The CDR3 reads CASSIGRETQYF. DNA for the CDR3: TGTGCCAGTAGTATCGGGAGAGAGACCCAGTACTTC.